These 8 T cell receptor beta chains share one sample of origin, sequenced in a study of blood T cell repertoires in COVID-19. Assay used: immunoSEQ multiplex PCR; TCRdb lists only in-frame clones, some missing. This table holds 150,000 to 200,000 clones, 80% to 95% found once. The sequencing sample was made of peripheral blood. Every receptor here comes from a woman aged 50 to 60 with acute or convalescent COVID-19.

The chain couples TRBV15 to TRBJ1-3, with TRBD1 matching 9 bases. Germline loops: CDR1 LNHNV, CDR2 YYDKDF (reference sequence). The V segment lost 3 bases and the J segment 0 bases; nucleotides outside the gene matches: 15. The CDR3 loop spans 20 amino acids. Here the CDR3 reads CATSRDRTTGGLFSGNTIYF. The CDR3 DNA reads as TGTGCCACCAGCAGGGATCGGACCACAGGGGGCTTATTCTCTGGAAACACCATATATTTT.

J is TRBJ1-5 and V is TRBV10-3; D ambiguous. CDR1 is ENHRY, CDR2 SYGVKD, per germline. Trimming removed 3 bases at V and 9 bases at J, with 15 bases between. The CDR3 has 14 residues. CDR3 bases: TGTGCCATCAGTGATGAAGGGATCGGAGGGCCCCAGCATTTT. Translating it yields CAISDEGIGGPQHF.

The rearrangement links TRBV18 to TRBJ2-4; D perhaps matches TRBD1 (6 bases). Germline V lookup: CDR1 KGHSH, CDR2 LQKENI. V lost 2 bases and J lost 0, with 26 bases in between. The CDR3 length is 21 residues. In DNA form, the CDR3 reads TGTGCCAGCTCACCAAATTTTACGACAGGAAGCTACGGCGTAGCCAAAAACATTCAGTACTTC. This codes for CASSPNFTTGSYGVAKNIQYF.

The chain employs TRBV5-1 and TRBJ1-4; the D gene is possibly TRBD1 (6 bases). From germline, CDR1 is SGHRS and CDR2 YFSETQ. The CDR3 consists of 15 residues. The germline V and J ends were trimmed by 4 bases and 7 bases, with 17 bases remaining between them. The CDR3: CASSEMGALREKLFF. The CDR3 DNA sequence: TGCGCCAGCAGCGAGATGGGGGCGCTTCGTGAAAAACTGTTTTTT. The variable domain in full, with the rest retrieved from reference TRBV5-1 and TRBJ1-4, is KAGVTQTPRYLIKTRGQQVTLSCSPISGHRSVSWYQQTPGQGLQFLFEYFSETQRNKGNFPGRFSGRQFSNSRSEMNVSTLELGDSALYLCASSEMGALREKLFFGSGTQLSVL.

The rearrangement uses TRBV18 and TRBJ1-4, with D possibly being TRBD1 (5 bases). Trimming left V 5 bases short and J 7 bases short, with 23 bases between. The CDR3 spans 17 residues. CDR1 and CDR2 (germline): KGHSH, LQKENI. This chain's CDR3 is CASSDDQGSVISEKLFF. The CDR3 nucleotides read TGTGCCAGCTCAGACGACCAGGGATCGGTAATAAGTGAAAAACTGTTTTTT.

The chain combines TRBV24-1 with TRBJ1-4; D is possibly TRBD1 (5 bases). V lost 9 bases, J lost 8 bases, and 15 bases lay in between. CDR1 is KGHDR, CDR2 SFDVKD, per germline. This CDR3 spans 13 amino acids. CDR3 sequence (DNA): TGTGCCACCTCGGGGGGGGAGGACGAAAAACTGTTTTTT. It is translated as CATSGGEDEKLFF.

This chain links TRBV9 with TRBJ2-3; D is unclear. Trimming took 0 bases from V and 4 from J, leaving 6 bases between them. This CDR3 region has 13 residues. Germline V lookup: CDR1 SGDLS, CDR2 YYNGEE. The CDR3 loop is CASSVAYSDTQYF. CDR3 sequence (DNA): TGTGCCAGCAGCGTAGCCTATTCAGATACGCAGTATTTT.

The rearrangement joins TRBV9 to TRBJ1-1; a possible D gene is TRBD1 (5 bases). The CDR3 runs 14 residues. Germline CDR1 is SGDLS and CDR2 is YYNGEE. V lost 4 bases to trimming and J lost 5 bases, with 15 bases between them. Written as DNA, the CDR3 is TGTGCCAGCAGCCCGAACCCCAAGGGGACTGAAGCTTTCTTT. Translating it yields CASSPNPKGTEAFF. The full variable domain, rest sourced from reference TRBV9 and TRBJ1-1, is DSGVTQTPKHLITATGQRVTLRCSPRSGDLSVYWYQQSLDQGLQFLIQYYNGEERAKGNILERFSAQQFPDLHSELNLSSLELGDSALYFCASSPNPKGTEAFFGQGTRLTVV.